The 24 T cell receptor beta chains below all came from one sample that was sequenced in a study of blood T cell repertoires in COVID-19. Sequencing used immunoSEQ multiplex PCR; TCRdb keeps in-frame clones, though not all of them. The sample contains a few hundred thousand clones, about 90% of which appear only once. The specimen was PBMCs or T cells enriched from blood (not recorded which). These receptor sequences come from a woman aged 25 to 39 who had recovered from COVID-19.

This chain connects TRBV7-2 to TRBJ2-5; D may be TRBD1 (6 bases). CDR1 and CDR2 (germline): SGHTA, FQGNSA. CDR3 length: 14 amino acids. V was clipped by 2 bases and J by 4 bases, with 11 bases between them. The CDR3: CASSLTGFPETQYF. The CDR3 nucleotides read TGTGCCAGCAGCTTAACAGGGTTCCCAGAGACCCAGTACTTC.

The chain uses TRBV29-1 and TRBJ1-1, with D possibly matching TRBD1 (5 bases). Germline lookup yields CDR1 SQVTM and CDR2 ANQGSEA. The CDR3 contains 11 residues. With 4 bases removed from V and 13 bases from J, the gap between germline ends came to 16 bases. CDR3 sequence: CSVGDSSNGFF. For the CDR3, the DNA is TGCAGCGTTGGGGACTCTTCCAATGGTTTCTTT.

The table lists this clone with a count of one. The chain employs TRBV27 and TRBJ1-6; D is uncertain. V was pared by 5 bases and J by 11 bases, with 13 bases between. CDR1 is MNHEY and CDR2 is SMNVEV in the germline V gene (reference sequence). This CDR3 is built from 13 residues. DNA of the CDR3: TGTGCCAGCAGTCAGTCCCCCGATGCACCCCTCCACTTT. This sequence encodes CASSQSPDAPLHF.

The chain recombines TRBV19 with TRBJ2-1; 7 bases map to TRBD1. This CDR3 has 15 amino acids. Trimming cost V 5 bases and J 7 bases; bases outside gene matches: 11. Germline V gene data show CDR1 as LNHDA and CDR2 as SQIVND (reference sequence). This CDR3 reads CASSPDRAGWNEQFF. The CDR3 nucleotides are TGTGCCAGTAGTCCAGACAGGGCAGGGTGGAATGAGCAGTTCTTC.

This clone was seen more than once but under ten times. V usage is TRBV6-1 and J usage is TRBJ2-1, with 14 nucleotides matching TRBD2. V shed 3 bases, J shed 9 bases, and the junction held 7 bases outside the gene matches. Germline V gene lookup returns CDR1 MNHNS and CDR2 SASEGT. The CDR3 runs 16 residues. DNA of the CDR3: TGTGCCAGCAGTGAGCTGGGACTAGCGGGGGAAGGTGAGCAGTTCTTC. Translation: CASSELGLAGEGEQFF.

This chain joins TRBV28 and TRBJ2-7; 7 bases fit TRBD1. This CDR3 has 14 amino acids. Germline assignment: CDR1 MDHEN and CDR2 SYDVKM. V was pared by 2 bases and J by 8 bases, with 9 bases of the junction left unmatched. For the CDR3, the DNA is TGTGCCAGCAGTTTAGGGGACAGTCGGCCTAAGCAGTACTTC. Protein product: CASSLGDSRPKQYF. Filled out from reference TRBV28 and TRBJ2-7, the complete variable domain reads DVKVTQSSRYLVKRTGEKVFLECVQDMDHENMFWYRQDPGLGLRLIYFSYDVKMKEKGDIPEGYSVSREKKERFSLILESASTNQTSMYLCASSLGDSRPKQYFGPGTRLTVT.

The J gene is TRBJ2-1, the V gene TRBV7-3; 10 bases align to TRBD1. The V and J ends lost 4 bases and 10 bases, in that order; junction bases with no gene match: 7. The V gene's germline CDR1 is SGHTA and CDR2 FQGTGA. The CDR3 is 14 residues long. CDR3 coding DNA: TGTGCCAGCAGCTCGGGACAGGGGTCCTGGGAGCAGTTCTTC. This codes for CASSSGQGSWEQFF.

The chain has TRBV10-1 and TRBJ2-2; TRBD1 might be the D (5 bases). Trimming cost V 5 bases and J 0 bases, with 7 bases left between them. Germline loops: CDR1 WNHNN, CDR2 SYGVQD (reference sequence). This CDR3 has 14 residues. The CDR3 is CASSPGPNTGELFF. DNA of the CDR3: TGCGCCAGCAGTCCAGGGCCGAACACCGGGGAGCTGTTTTTT.

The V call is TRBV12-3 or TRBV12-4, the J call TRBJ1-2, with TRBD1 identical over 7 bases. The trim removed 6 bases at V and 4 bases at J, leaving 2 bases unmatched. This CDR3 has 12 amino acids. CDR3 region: CASSGTVYGYTF. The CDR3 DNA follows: TGTGCCAGCAGCGGGACAGTCTATGGCTACACCTTC.

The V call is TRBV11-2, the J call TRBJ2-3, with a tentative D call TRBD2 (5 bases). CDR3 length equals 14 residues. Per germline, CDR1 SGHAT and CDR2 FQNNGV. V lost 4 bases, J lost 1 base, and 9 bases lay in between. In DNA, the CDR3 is TGTGCCAGCAGCTCCTTGCGGGGCACAGATACGCAGTATTTT. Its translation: CASSSLRGTDTQYF.

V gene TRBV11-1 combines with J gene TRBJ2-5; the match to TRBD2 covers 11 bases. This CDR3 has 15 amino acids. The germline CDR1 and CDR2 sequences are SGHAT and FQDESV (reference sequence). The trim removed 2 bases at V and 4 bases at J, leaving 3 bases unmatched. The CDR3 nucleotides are TGTGCCAGCAGCTTACGGCTAGCGGGAGGAGAGACCCAGTACTTC. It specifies CASSLRLAGGETQYF. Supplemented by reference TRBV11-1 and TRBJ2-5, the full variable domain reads EAEVAQSPRYKITEKSQAVAFWCDPISGHATLYWYRQILGQGPELLVQFQDESVVDDSQLPKDRFSAERLKGVDSTLKIQPAELGDSAMYLCASSLRLAGGETQYFGPGTRLLVL.

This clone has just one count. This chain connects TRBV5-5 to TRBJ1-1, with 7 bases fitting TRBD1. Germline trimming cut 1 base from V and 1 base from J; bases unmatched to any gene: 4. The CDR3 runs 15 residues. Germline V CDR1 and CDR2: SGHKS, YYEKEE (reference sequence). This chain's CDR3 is CASSLQGQENTEAFF. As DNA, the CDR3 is TGTGCCAGCAGCTTGCAAGGACAGGAGAACACTGAAGCTTTCTTT.

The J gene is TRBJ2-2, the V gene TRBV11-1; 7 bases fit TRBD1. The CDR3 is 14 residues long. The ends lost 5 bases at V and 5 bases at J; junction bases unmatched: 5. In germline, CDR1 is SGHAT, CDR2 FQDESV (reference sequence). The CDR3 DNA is TGTGCCAGCAGCGTCACAGGGGAAACCGGGGAGCTGTTTTTT. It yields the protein CASSVTGETGELFF.

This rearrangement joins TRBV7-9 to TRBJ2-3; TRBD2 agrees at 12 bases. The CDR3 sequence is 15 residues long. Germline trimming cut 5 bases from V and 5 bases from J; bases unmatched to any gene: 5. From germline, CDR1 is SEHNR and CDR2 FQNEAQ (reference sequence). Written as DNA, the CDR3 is TGTGCCAGCAGCCCACTAGCGGGAGGAGGAGATACGCAGTATTTT. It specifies CASSPLAGGGDTQYF.

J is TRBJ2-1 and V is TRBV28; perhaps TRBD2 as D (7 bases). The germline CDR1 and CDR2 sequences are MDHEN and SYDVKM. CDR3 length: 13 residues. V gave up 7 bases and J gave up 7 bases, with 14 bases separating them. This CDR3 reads CASIRGATNEQFF. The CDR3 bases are TGTGCCAGCATTCGGGGGGCGACGAATGAGCAGTTCTTC.

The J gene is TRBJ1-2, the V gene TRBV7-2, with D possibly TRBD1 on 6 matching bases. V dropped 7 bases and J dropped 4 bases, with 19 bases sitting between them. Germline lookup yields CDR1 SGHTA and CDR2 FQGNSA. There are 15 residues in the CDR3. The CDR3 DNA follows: TGTGCCAGCACCCCCCCTGGGACAACGACCTATGGCTACACCTTC. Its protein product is CASTPPGTTTYGYTF.

CDR3 residues: CASGLRTSGRYIQYF. The CDR3, as DNA: TGTGCTAGTGGTTTGAGGACTAGCGGGAGGTACATTCAGTACTTC. V is TRBV12-5 and J is TRBJ2-4, with TRBD2 identical over 14 bases. Trimming at V came to 2 bases and at J to 8 bases, leaving 2 bases not matched to a gene. The CDR3 loop spans 15 amino acids. Germline CDR1 and CDR2: LGHNT and FRNRAP.

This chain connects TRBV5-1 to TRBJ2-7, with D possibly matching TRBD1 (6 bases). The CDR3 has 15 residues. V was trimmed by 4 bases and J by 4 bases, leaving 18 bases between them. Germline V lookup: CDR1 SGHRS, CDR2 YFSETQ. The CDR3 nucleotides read TGCGCCAGCAGCCCCATAATTTCACAGGGATACGAGCAGTACTTC. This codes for CASSPIISQGYEQYF. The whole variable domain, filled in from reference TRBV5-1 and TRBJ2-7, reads KAGVTQTPRYLIKTRGQQVTLSCSPISGHRSVSWYQQTPGQGLQFLFEYFSETQRNKGNFPGRFSGRQFSNSRSEMNVSTLELGDSALYLCASSPIISQGYEQYFGPGTRLTVT.

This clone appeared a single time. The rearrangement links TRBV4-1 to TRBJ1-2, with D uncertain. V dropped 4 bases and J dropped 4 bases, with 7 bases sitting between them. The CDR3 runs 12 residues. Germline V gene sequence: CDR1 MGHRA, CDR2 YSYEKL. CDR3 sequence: CASSRGIYGYTF. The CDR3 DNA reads TGCGCCAGCAGCCGAGGGATCTATGGCTACACCTTC.

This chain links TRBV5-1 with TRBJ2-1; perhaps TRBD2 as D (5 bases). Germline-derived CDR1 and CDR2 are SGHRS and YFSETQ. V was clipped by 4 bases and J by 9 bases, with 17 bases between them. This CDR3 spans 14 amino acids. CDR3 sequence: CASSPLEAYGEQFF. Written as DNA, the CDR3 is TGCGCCAGCAGCCCTCTGGAGGCATATGGTGAGCAGTTCTTC.

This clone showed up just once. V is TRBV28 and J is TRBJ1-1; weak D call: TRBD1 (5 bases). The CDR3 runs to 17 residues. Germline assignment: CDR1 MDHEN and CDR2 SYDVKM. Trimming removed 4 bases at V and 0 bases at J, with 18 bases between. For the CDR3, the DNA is TGTGCCAGCAGTTCCGCACCGGGACTCTTTATGAACACTGAAGCTTTCTTT. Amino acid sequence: CASSSAPGLFMNTEAFF.

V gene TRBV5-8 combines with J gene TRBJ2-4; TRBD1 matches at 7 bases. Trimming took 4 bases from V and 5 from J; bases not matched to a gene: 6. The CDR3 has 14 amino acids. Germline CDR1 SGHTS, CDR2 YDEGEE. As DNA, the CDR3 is TGTGCCAGCAGCGTCGGGACAGCGGAAAACATTCAGTACTTC. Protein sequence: CASSVGTAENIQYF.

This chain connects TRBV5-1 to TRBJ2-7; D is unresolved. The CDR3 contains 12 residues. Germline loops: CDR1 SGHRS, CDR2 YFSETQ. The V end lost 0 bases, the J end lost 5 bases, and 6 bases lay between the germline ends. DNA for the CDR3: TGCGCCAGCAGCTTGGACCGAGACGAGCAGTACTTC. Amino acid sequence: CASSLDRDEQYF.

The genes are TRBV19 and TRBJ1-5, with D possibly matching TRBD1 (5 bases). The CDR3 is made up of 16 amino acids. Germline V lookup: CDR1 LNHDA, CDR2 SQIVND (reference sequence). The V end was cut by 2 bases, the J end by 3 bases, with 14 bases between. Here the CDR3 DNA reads TGTGCCAGTAGTATACCGTGGGGGGGAAACAATCAGCCCCAGCATTTT. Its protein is CASSIPWGGNNQPQHF.